The entry below describes one TCR beta chain. Its antigen is not identified. Sequencing used immunoSEQ v3.0 at survey level. Assay: immunoSEQ multiplex PCR; the TCRdb copy retains only in-frame clones and omits some. The repertoire includes about 35,000 clones, 90% to 95% of them detected once, and just over 3.5% sits in the top ten. This record comes from a study of long-term antiretroviral therapy in people with HIV. Study-level findings and limits: No data were available on ART adherence, viral resistance or therapy changes. The range of CDR3 lengths in HIV repertoires proved narrower than that found in controls.

Germline V lookup: CDR1 SGHVS, CDR2 FQNEAQ. The CDR3 runs to 16 residues. V was shortened by 1 base and J by 10 bases, with 19 bases between the two germline ends. Sampling of each donor yielded at least one pre-ART PBMC sample and at least two post-ART PBMC samples. HIV-positive participants were all treated in the United States. The sequence was obtained from a woman aged 45-59 years with HIV. Sequencing was performed on unsorted PBMCs, taken 4.1 years after starting antiretroviral therapy. The V call is TRBV7-8, the J call TRBJ1-4, with a weak D call TRBD1 (5 bases). The chain's CDR3 is CASSLVLRGNSGKLFF. The CDR3 region has the DNA TGTGCCAGCAGCTTAGTACTTAGGGGAAATAGTGGAAAACTGTTTTTT.